This entry lists 5 T cell receptor beta chains sequenced from one sample in a study of identical twins. TCRdb redid the calling of the 5' RACE reads with MiXCR, one entry per CDR3 protein. The sample records around 160,000 distinct CDR3 sequences, approximately 3.5% being singletons. The specimen sequenced was memory T cells sorted from blood. Source of these receptors: a man between 18 and 35 years old in good health.

This clonotype was detected many times. This chain connects TRBV7-2 to TRBJ1-5; D gene uncertain. Per the germline V gene, CDR1 is SGHTA and CDR2 is FQGNSA. The V end was cut by 2 bases, the J end by 1 base, with 12 bases between. The CDR3 loop spans 16 amino acids. This CDR3 is CASSLMRGRSNQPQHF. The CDR3 bases are TGTGCCAGCAGCTTAATGAGAGGGAGGAGCAATCAGCCCCAGCATTTT.

The sample holds many counts of this clonotype. This chain connects TRBV6-2 or TRBV6-3 to TRBJ2-1; 7 bases fit TRBD1. Unmatched junction bases numbered 11, after V lost 7 bases and J lost 5 bases. CDR1 is MNHEY and CDR2 is SVGEGT in the germline V gene. The CDR3 covers 15 residues. The CDR3 region has the DNA TGTGCCAGCAACCACAGAAGGGGGCGCAACAATGAGCAGTTCTTC. Translation: CASNHRRGRNNEQFF.

Ten or more counts support this clonotype. V is TRBV7-2 and J is TRBJ2-1; D unresolved. Trimming took off 6 bases at V and 6 bases at J, with 9 bases between the two ends. The CDR3 covers 12 residues. Per germline, CDR1 SGHTA and CDR2 FQGNSA. This CDR3 is CASSPPVNEQFF. Here the CDR3 DNA reads TGTGCCAGCAGTCCCCCTGTCAATGAGCAGTTCTTC.

There are many counts of this clonotype. The chain has TRBV5-6 and TRBJ2-1; tentatively, D is TRBD2 (5 bases). This CDR3 contains 13 residues. V dropped 0 bases and J dropped 7 bases, with 8 bases sitting between them. Per the germline V gene, CDR1 is SGHDT and CDR2 is YYEEEE. DNA of the CDR3: TGTGCCAGCAGCTTGGCCCGGAGGAATGAGCAGTTCTTC. This translates into CASSLARRNEQFF.

There are many counts of this clonotype. The rearrangement uses TRBV20-1 and TRBJ2-2; D is ambiguous. Trimming took off 6 bases at V and 4 bases at J, with 15 bases between the two ends. This CDR3 is 14 amino acids long. Germline-derived CDR1 and CDR2 are DFQATT and SNEGSKA (reference sequence). The CDR3: CSAPQPRITGELFF. CDR3 DNA: TGCAGTGCCCCCCAACCACGGATCACCGGGGAGCTGTTTTTT.